Shown below are 29 T cell receptor beta chains from a single sample sequenced in a study of CXCR3-negative and CXCR3-positive naive CD8 T cells. Broader study findings: Comparison of naive cells showed more hydrophobic TRB CDR3s in CXCR3-positive than in CXCR3-negative naive cells.

The antigens of these receptors remain unknown. cDNA libraries for TRB were generated by 5' RACE incorporating UMI labels. TCRdb re-called the 5' RACE reads and shows each CDR3 protein once, DNA omitted. This sample's table reports under 75,000 distinct CDR3 sequences. Sequencing was carried out using naive CXCR3+ CD8+ T cells from blood. Subset noted: CD45RO-CCR7+CD27+CD95- naive CD8+ T cells expressing CXCR3 (TNR3+). Receptor source: a human donor in good health. Some clones in this sample may be carry-over from other donors' samples.

The CDR3: CASSFVQGKGYEQYF. The chain couples TRBV6-6 to TRBJ2-7; checking the TCRdb D call of TRBD1 is not possible without DNA. The CDR3 has 15 amino acids. CDR1 MNHNY and CDR2 SVGAGI come from the germline V gene (reference sequence).

The rearrangement joins TRBV7-2 to TRBJ2-5; the D call from TCRdb, TRBD1, cannot be confirmed without DNA. Germline V gene sequence: CDR1 SGHTA, CDR2 FQGNSA. The CDR3 totals 16 residues. The chain's CDR3 is CASSPLTGVPQETQYF.

The rearrangement joins TRBV5-1 to TRBJ2-1. The CDR3 is 12 amino acids. Germline V gene lookup returns CDR1 SGHRS and CDR2 YFSETQ. The CDR3 protein is CASSFRDNEQFF.

The V gene is TRBV19, the J gene TRBJ2-7; TCRdb indicates TRBD1, and absent DNA this call remains unverified. CDR3 size: 16 residues. Germline loops: CDR1 LNHDA, CDR2 SQIVND (reference sequence). CDR3 residues: CASSGFTGTGDYEQYF.

This chain uses TRBV12-3 or TRBV12-4 with TRBJ2-1; TCRdb gives TRBD2 as the D gene, but with no DNA this cannot be confirmed. This CDR3 has 13 residues. The CDR3 is CASSLLAAHEQFF.

The rearrangement links TRBV25-1 to TRBJ2-7; there is no DNA to check the TCRdb D call of TRBD1. In germline, CDR1 is MGHDK, CDR2 SYGVNS. There are 11 residues in the CDR3. This CDR3 is CASSVGGEQYF.

The chain is built from TRBV4-2 and TRBJ2-7. In germline, CDR1 is LGHNA, CDR2 YNFKEQ. The length of the CDR3 is 13 residues. The CDR3 sequence is CASSPYLDPEQYF.

This CDR3 is CSVELPGLAGRAYEQYF. The gene calls are TRBV29-1 and TRBJ2-7; TCRdb names TRBD2, which stays unverified in the absence of DNA. The CDR3 is made up of 17 amino acids. Per germline, CDR1 SQVTM and CDR2 ANQGSEA.

This chain uses TRBV28 with TRBJ2-1; the D call from TCRdb, TRBD1, cannot be confirmed without DNA. Germline V gene data show CDR1 as MDHEN and CDR2 as SYDVKM. The CDR3 is 16 amino acids. CDR3 protein: CASSLPGTGVRNEQFF.

J is TRBJ1-4 and V is TRBV20-1; absent DNA, TCRdb's TRBD1 call cannot be checked. There are 15 residues in the CDR3. Germline CDR1 reads DFQATT; CDR2 reads SNEGSKA (reference sequence). The chain's CDR3 is CSARDQDSPNEKLFF.

The V call is TRBV7-9, the J call TRBJ1-2; the D gene TCRdb calls, TRBD1, cannot be checked with no DNA. In germline, CDR1 is SEHNR, CDR2 FQNEAQ (reference sequence). The CDR3 extends over 16 amino acids. CDR3: CASSLGSTGTNYGYTF.

The chain joins TRBV25-1 to TRBJ1-1; checking the TCRdb D call of TRBD1 is not possible without DNA. The CDR3 spans 15 residues. The germline gives CDR1 MGHDK, CDR2 SYGVNS. CDR3 residues: CASSESGDRATEAFF.

V usage is TRBV7-9 and J usage is TRBJ2-3. This CDR3 is 15 amino acids long. The V gene's germline CDR1 is SEHNR and CDR2 FQNEAQ (reference sequence). The CDR3 reads CASTYTEEFADTQYF.

The V call is TRBV7-6, the J call TRBJ1-1. There are 14 residues in the CDR3. Germline V gene lookup returns CDR1 SGHVS and CDR2 FNYEAQ. The CDR3 spells CASSLERGDTEAFF.

This chain connects TRBV6-2 or TRBV6-3 to TRBJ2-7; TCRdb picks TRBD2, but there is no DNA to check that call. The CDR3 has 13 amino acids. The germline V gene has CDR1 MNHEY and CDR2 SVGEGT. CDR3 region: CASGEGENDEQYF.

CDR3 amino acids: CSARDRGRDEQYF. The genes are TRBV20-1 and TRBJ2-7. CDR3 length: 13 residues. Germline CDR1 reads DFQATT; CDR2 reads SNEGSKA (reference sequence).

The V call is TRBV11-2, the J call TRBJ1-1. The CDR3 extends over 16 amino acids. CDR1 and CDR2 (germline): SGHAT, FQNNGV. This chain's CDR3 is CASSLEEVFVNTEAFF.

V gene TRBV12-3 or TRBV12-4 combines with J gene TRBJ2-6; TCRdb indicates TRBD2, and absent DNA this call remains unverified. CDR3 length: 15 residues. The CDR3 sequence: CASSPSGAGANVLTF.

The gene calls are TRBV7-2 and TRBJ2-1; the TCRdb D gene call, TRBD1, has no DNA to confirm it. Germline V gives CDR1 SGHTA, CDR2 FQGNSA. The CDR3 sequence is 15 residues long. The chain's CDR3 is CASSLDLGALKEQFF. The entire variable domain, with the rest obtained from reference TRBV7-2 and TRBJ2-1, is as follows: GAGVSQSPSNKVTEKGKDVELRCDPISGHTALYWYRQSLGQGLEFLIYFQGNSAPDKSGLPSDRFSAERTGGSVSTLTIQRTQQEDSAVYLCASSLDLGALKEQFFGPGTRLTVL.

This chain connects TRBV29-1 to TRBJ2-7; TCRdb's D call, TRBD1, is unchecked because there is no DNA. From germline, CDR1 is SQVTM and CDR2 ANQGSEA. The CDR3 runs to 15 residues. The CDR3 reads CSAEGQGADFYEQYF.

The V and J genes are TRBV3-1 and TRBJ2-1; TCRdb's D call of TRBD1 is untestable without DNA. Germline V gene data show CDR1 as LGHDT and CDR2 as YNNKEL (reference sequence). There are 15 residues in the CDR3. The CDR3 spells CASSQQGFRYNEQFF.

CDR3 amino acids: CASSPGQGPYNEQFF. The rearrangement uses TRBV5-1 and TRBJ2-1; the D call from TCRdb, TRBD1, cannot be confirmed without DNA. The CDR3 contains 15 residues. Germline assignment: CDR1 SGHRS and CDR2 YFSETQ.

The chain employs TRBV7-9 and TRBJ1-1; the D gene TCRdb calls, TRBD1, cannot be checked with no DNA. The CDR3 spans 14 residues. Germline CDR1 and CDR2: SEHNR and FQNEAQ (reference sequence). This CDR3 reads CASGGGVKDTEAFF.

V is TRBV12-5 and J is TRBJ2-2; TCRdb calls TRBD1, which cannot be checked without DNA. CDR3 size: 13 residues. CDR1 is LGHNT, CDR2 FRNRAP, per germline. The CDR3 loop reads CASGPPNTGELFF.

The chain carries TRBV29-1 and TRBJ2-7. The CDR3 contains 12 residues. The germline V gene encodes CDR1 SQVTM and CDR2 ANQGSEA. The CDR3 region is CSAIDSSYEQYF.

This chain uses TRBV4-3 with TRBJ2-7; TCRdb's assignment of TRBD2 cannot be checked, as there is no DNA. The CDR3 loop spans 15 amino acids. Germline V lookup: CDR1 LGHNA, CDR2 YSLEER. The CDR3 region is CASSQTLARSYEQYF.

The chain is built from TRBV27 and TRBJ2-7; the TCRdb D gene call, TRBD2, has no DNA to confirm it. The CDR3 is 18 amino acids. Germline V lookup: CDR1 MNHEY, CDR2 SMNVEV (reference sequence). CDR3 protein: CASSLLVPSGDSSYEQYF.

The gene calls are TRBV25-1 and TRBJ1-2; TCRdb's assignment of TRBD1 cannot be checked, as there is no DNA. The V gene's germline CDR1 is MGHDK and CDR2 SYGVNS. The CDR3 is 17 amino acids. The CDR3: CASSPRTGGVRSYGYTF.

The genes are TRBV11-3 and TRBJ2-5; TCRdb calls TRBD2, which cannot be checked without DNA. The CDR3 is made up of 14 amino acids. CDR1 and CDR2 from the germline V gene are SGHNT and YENEEA. The CDR3 loop reads CASSSRASEETQYF. Using reference TRBV11-3 and TRBJ2-5 for the parts outside the CDR3, the full variable domain is EAGVVQSPRYKIIEKKQPVAFWCNPISGHNTLYWYLQNLGQGPELLIRYENEEAVDDSQLPKDRFSAERLKGVDSTLKIQPAELGDSAVYLCASSSRASEETQYFGPGTRLLVL.